This T cell receptor beta chain was identified during a study of regulatory T cells in long-lasting Graves disease (dated by TCRdb to the early 2020s). Looking at the study overall: To count as having persistent Graves' disease, a patient had to have received antithyroid drug treatment for over 5 years with TSH receptor autoantibodies remaining persistently positive. The study was conducted in China and was registered as a clinical trial. Antithyroid drugs had been taken for about 9.7 years on average by persistent Graves' disease patients in the clinical cohort. Patients with persistent Graves' disease were compared with patients with newly diagnosed Graves' disease using TCR sequencing and RNA sequencing of peripheral blood. A total of 33 samples underwent TCR sequencing, from roughly 13 patients with persistent Graves' disease and 20 or so patients with newly diagnosed Graves' disease. What the work shows at the level of the full study, not this receptor alone: Patients with persistent disease shared more public clonotypes (over 2,500) than newly diagnosed patients did (around 1,000). Lower TCR Shannon entropy and fewer highly expanded clones were observed in persistent Graves' disease patients than in newly diagnosed patients, which suggested clonal expansion. As a limitation, the authors acknowledged that the small sample size may reduce accuracy. Preferential use of TRBV28, TRBJ1-2 and TRBJ2-5 was observed in persistent disease, whereas TRBV20-1 and TRBJ2-1 were favored in newly diagnosed disease. Only the TCR beta chain was sequenced and analyzed. Only peripheral blood was studied, because thyroid tissue, the primary lesion, was inaccessible.

Reading from cysteine to phenylalanine, the CDR3 counts 22 amino acids. Only the CDR3 region is kept as DNA, spanning 66 bases read in frame from base 1. The germline V gene supplies CDR1 MNHGY and CDR2 SAAAGT. At the junction V is shortened by 4 bases and J by 5 bases; bases outside the gene matches: 26. With regard to this clonotype: Its antigen is currently not known. A much larger clone lies a single base off, so this may be a read error.

Reading the label with the study, this specimen's time point is: persistent/refractory GD, antithyroid drugs over 5 years with positive TRAb. For both TCR sequencing and RNA sequencing, RNA was extracted from PBMCs in TRIzol. The diagnosis of Graves' disease was made according to American Thyroid Association guidelines. Recruitment of patients was carried out at an endocrinology department in Xi'an, China. Each patient gave approximately 9 milliliters of peripheral blood, collected in an EDTA anticoagulant tube. Ficoll Paque Plus density gradient separation was used to isolate PBMCs, and no additional T cell sorting was done. An Agilent 2100 Bioanalyzer and agarose gel were used to assess RNA quality, and a NanoDrop 2000 was used to measure RNA concentration. Libraries were constructed by multiplex PCR. The listed sequencing device is Illumina HiSeq 4000. TCR beta libraries were built with iRepertoire HTBI primers and Arm-PCR amplification of CDR3 regions. Gel purification was performed on PCR products prior to sequencing. As for the original processing: Across samples, 60 to 80 TRBV and 13 to 15 TRBJ segments were identified and used for gene usage analysis of CDR3 amino acid clonotypes. COPE and FqMerger were used to merge the filtered high-quality paired reads into contigs. BLAST was used to align contigs to IMGT TRBV, TRBD and TRBJ reference genes, with CDR3 defined following IMGT. Highly expanded clones were defined as clonotypes with a frequency above 0.1%. Shannon entropy was used to measure repertoire diversity, and the Gini coefficient was used to measure V-J evenness. A clonotype found in more than one individual was treated as public. The raw public data were reprocessed by TCRdb itself: fastp quality trimming at Q25, MiXCR clonotype calling, in-frame beta chains only. Under each unique CDR3 protein, matching rows form one entry showing the most common genes and DNA. TCRdb, not the original authors, processed these V and J calls. This sample has about 400,000 distinct CDR3 sequences in its table, and about a fifth of those were observed once. Less than 25% of the sample rests with the top ten.

The chain employs TRBV6-8 and TRBJ2-5; 12 junctional bases match TRBD2. This TCR was sampled from a female donor with Graves disease. Sequencing was performed on peripheral blood mononuclear cells (PBMCs), taken when the disease was refractory, from a patient treated with antithyroid drugs. The bases read TGTGCCAGCAGTTCGCGGGCACATTCAGCTAGCGGGAGGGCCGAGGGCGGCGAGACCCAGTACTTC. This encodes CASSSRAHSASGRAEGGETQYF.